This T cell receptor beta chain was obtained from a study of blood T cell repertoires in COVID-19. Study in general: The samples span acute and convalescent COVID-19 from the United States, Italy and Spain. PBMCs, B-cell-depleted T cells, or T cells provided the cDNA or gDNA that made up the material.

This CDR3 is built from 12 residues. The germline V gene has CDR1 GTSNPN and CDR2 SVGIG (reference sequence). Trimming stripped 2 bases from V and 2 bases from J, with 6 bases between. Method: immunoSEQ multiplex PCR; TCRdb's copy keeps in-frame clones and lacks some. This sample has roughly 99,000 clones, with about 84% found just once. The chain recombines TRBV30 with TRBJ1-2; D unresolved. Sequenced: peripheral blood. The sequence derives from a woman aged 80 or over with acute or convalescent COVID-19. This CDR3 reads CAWSKRNYGYTF. Written as DNA, the CDR3 is TGTGCCTGGAGTAAGAGGAACTATGGCTACACCTTC.